Shown below are 3 T cell receptor beta chains from a single sample sequenced in a study of shared clonotypes between healthy human individuals. Using immunoSEQ multiplex PCR, the repertoire was profiled, and TCRdb retains in-frame clones only, with some absent. The sample includes about 2 million clones, approximately 95% of them seen just once. The naive CD8 subset, CD45RO-negative cells positively selected for CCR7, excluded terminally differentiated effector memory CD45RA+ cells. The sample was naive CD8+ T cells sorted from blood. The receptors originated from a man aged 18 to 29 in good health.

A word on this clone: One junction end does not reproduce the germline sequence, and a read error may be involved. Other DNA sequences within the sample encode an identical CDR3. The rearrangement links TRBV2 to TRBJ2-7, with 7 bases aligning to TRBD1. The CDR3 spans 13 residues. Looked up from germline, CDR1 is SNHLY and CDR2 is FYNNEI. The CDR3 sequence is CASSEVQGYEQYF. The CDR3, as DNA: TGTGCCAGCAGCGAAGTACAGGGGTACGAGCAGTACTTC.

About this clone: This sample also contains other DNA sequences that code for the same CDR3. V gene TRBV7-2 combines with J gene TRBJ2-3; D unresolved. V was clipped by 4 bases and J by 6 bases, with 8 bases between them. This CDR3 has 12 amino acids. Per germline, CDR1 SGHTA and CDR2 FQGNSA. The DNA for the CDR3 is TGTGCCAGCAGCTCCCCCCCGGATACGCAGTATTTT. This codes for CASSSPPDTQYF.

This clone has a single count. The genes are TRBV9 and TRBJ2-1, with TRBD2 identical over 11 bases. This CDR3 has 16 residues. Germline V gives CDR1 SGDLS, CDR2 YYNGEE. V trimming: 3 bases; J trimming: 5 bases; junction bases outside the gene matches: 7. The CDR3 sequence: CASSEEIAGGDNEQFF. CDR3 bases: TGTGCCAGCAGCGAGGAGATAGCGGGAGGGGACAATGAGCAGTTCTTC.